These T cell receptor beta chains were read from a single sample in a study of blood T cell repertoires in COVID-19. Only in-frame clones appear in the TCRdb table, and some are missing; sequencing was by immunoSEQ multiplex PCR. The top ten hold more than 1.5% of the sample, which has more than 200,000 clones, about 87% seen once. Sequenced material: peripheral blood. These receptors were collected from a man in his sixties or seventies with acute or convalescent COVID-19. Both conserved end residues are part of each CDR3. D genes are given only for firm matches.

D: -; J: TRBJ2-5; length: 14; V: TRBV5-4; CDR3: CASSLGGTPETQYF; DNA: TGTGCCAGCAGCTTGGGAGGGACACCTGAGACCCAGTACTTC
D: TRBD1; J: TRBJ2-3; length: 12; V: TRBV28; CDR3: CASSLGTGAQYF; DNA: TGTGCCAGCAGTTTAGGGACAGGAGCGCAGTATTTT
D: -; J: TRBJ1-5; length: 17; V: TRBV7-6; CDR3: CASSLEGPGSSNQPQHF; DNA: TGTGCCAGCAGCTTAGAGGGTCCCGGGAGTAGCAATCAGCCCCAGCATTTT
D: -; J: TRBJ2-1; length: 15; V: TRBV5-4; CDR3: CASSFEGALRNEQFF; DNA: TGTGCCAGCAGCTTTGAGGGAGCTCTGAGAAATGAGCAGTTCTTC
D: -; J: TRBJ2-7; length: 15; V: TRBV18; CDR3: CASSPLVGGSYEQYF; DNA: TGTGCCAGCTCACCATTGGTCGGGGGATCCTACGAGCAGTACTTC
D: TRBD1; J: TRBJ2-2; length: 13; V: TRBV9; CDR3: CASGQGGTGELFF; DNA: TGTGCCAGCGGACAGGGTGGGACCGGGGAGCTGTTTTTT
D: TRBD2; J: TRBJ2-3; length: 19; V: TRBV7-2; CDR3: CASSVRRTSGRVGTDTQYF; DNA: TGTGCCAGCAGCGTCCGGCGGACTAGCGGGAGAGTTGGCACAGATACGCAGTATTTT
D: -; J: TRBJ1-2; length: 19; V: TRBV3-1/TRBV3-2; CDR3: CASSQDGTGGSLLNYGYTF; DNA: TGTGCCAGCAGCCAAGATGGTACGGGGGGCTCCCTCCTTAACTATGGCTACACCTTC
D: -; J: TRBJ1-5; length: 15; V: TRBV25-1; CDR3: CASSPGGYSNQPQHF; DNA: TGTGCCAGCAGTCCTGGGGGGTACAGCAATCAGCCCCAGCATTTT
D: -; J: TRBJ1-1; length: 13; V: TRBV5-8; CDR3: CASSLNRNTEAFF; DNA: TGTGCCAGCAGCTTGAATCGGAACACTGAAGCTTTCTTT
D: -; J: TRBJ2-1; length: 16; V: TRBV10-3; CDR3: CAISEVPGNSYNEQFF; DNA: TGTGCCATCAGTGAGGTCCCGGGGAATTCCTACAATGAGCAGTTCTTC
D: -; J: TRBJ2-7; length: 15; V: TRBV11-1; CDR3: CASSFLGGAAYEQYF; DNA: TGTGCCAGCAGCTTTCTAGGCGGGGCAGCCTACGAGCAGTACTTC